The clone carrying this TCR beta chain was found a few times. Its cognate antigen is unknown. These data are taken from a study of identical twins. Points from the study as a whole: Out-of-frame alpha sequences that twins shared showed excess low generation probability. The authors noted that invariant MAIT and iNKT cells could partly confound zero-insertion analyses. Insertions were reduced in abundant cord blood beta clonotypes but not in memory repertoires.

TCRdb reanalysed the 5' RACE reads using MiXCR and keeps one entry per CDR3 protein. The sample lists 570,000 or so distinct CDR3 sequences; 9.6% were seen once. J lost 8 bases, V lost 2 bases, and 16 bases had no gene match. The CDR3 is 18 amino acids. From germline, CDR1 is MNHEY and CDR2 SVGAGI. These data were also reused for a study on yellow fever vaccine responses in identical twins.

This TCR came from a woman aged 18-29 years in good health. This rearrangement joins TRBV6-5 to TRBJ2-1, with TRBD2 matching over 9 bases. Sequenced sample: PBMCs. CDR3 DNA: TGTGCCAGCAGTTACGCCGGCGGGAGGGCCGCATTATTAGATGAGCAGTTCTTC. It specifies CASSYAGGRAALLDEQFF.